This T cell receptor (beta chain) was retrieved from a study of patients and donors after allogeneic stem cell transplantation. Trimming shortened V by 6 bases and J by 2 bases, and 10 bases separated the two germline ends. The V gene's germline CDR1 is MGHRA and CDR2 YSYEKL. CDR3 size: 14 residues. TCRdb ran MiXCR on the RT-PCR reads and lists one entry per CDR3 protein. The sample has approximately 250,000 distinct CDR3 sequences; roughly 15% are singletons. There are a few counts of this clonotype. The sequence was collected from a human donor who was either an allogeneic HSCT recipient or a stem cell or donor lymphocyte infusion donor (not recorded which). It is not recorded whose cells these are; they may come from a transplant donor. The V and J genes are TRBV4-1 and TRBJ2-2, with D unclear. The source material was blood, either unsorted or a sorted T cell fraction (not recorded which). CDR3 DNA sequence: TGCGCCAGCAGAGAAGAGATCAACACCGGGGAGCTGTTTTTT. This sequence encodes CASREEINTGELFF.